Listed below are T cell receptor beta chains from one sample, sequenced in a study of glioma-infiltrating T cells after dendritic cell vaccination. The protocol was immunoSEQ multiplex PCR, while the TCRdb copy is restricted to in-frame clones and leaves out a portion. The sample has some 90,000 clones, approximately 80% seen once. Sequenced here: blood, sampled after dendritic cell vaccination. These receptors originate from a human donor with glioblastoma. CDR3s include the opening cysteine and the closing phenylalanine or tryptophan. The order of the fields is V gene, D gene, CDR3 length, J gene, clone size, CDR3 protein, CDR3 DNA. The D gene is left open where the match is weak. Part of the rows lack a size; the others show once, few, many or a class for expanded clones.

>TRBV15|NA|14|TRBJ1-5|NA
CATSYRQVNQPQHF
TGTGCCACCAGCTACAGGCAGGTCAATCAGCCCCAGCATTTT
>TRBV29-1|NA|17|TRBJ1-3|NA
CTRGGNRRRFSGNTIYF
TGCACAAGGGGGGGGAACAGGAGACGCTTCTCTGGAAACACCATATATTTT
>TRBV11-3|NA|16|TRBJ2-1|few
CASSLGGDRPYNEQFF
TGTGCCAGCAGCTTAGGCGGGGACAGACCTTACAATGAGCAGTTCTTC
>TRBV12-5|NA|12|TRBJ1-2|NA
CASGLELYGYTF
TGTGCTAGTGGTTTGGAACTCTATGGCTACACCTTC
>TRBV2|TRBD2|14|TRBJ2-1|NA
CASGTSGSYNEQFF
TGTGCCAGCGGGACTAGCGGATCCTACAATGAGCAGTTCTTC
>TRBV5-1|TRBD2|16|TRBJ2-1|NA
CASTGSASGANNEQFF
TGCGCCAGCACGGGGTCGGCTAGCGGGGCTAACAATGAGCAGTTCTTC
>TRBV19|TRBD1|14|TRBJ2-7|NA
CASNGQGSSYEQYF
TGTGCCAGTAACGGACAGGGAAGCTCCTACGAGCAGTACTTC
>TRBV21-1|NA|17|TRBJ2-6|NA
CASSKEEGADGANVLTF
TGTGCCAGCAGCAAAGAGGAGGGCGCGGATGGGGCCAACGTCCTGACTTTC
>TRBV19|TRBD1|15|TRBJ2-5|NA
CASSIDLDREETQYF
TGTGCCAGTAGTATAGATCTGGACAGGGAAGAGACCCAGTACTTC
>TRBV2|TRBD2|14|TRBJ2-7|once
CASSDQRGVYEQYF
TGTGCCAGCAGTGACCAGCGGGGGGTCTACGAGCAGTACTTC
>TRBV5-4|TRBD1|14|TRBJ2-3|NA
CASRGQGDTDTQYF
TGTGCCAGCAGGGGGCAGGGGGACACAGATACGCAGTATTTT
>TRBV5-6|TRBD2|14|TRBJ2-4|NA
CASSPLAGENIQYF
TGTGCCAGCAGCCCTCTAGCGGGAGAAAACATTCAGTACTTC
>TRBV19|NA|13|TRBJ1-1|NA
CASSSQAGTEAFF
TGTGCCAGTAGTAGTCAGGCTGGCACTGAAGCTTTCTTT
>TRBV7-9|TRBD2|15|TRBJ2-5|NA
CASSLALAGWETQYF
TGTGCCAGCAGCTTAGCCCTAGCGGGATGGGAGACCCAGTACTTC
>TRBV30|NA|13|TRBJ2-5|once
CAWSVAGVETQYF
TGTGCCTGGAGTGTGGCAGGGGTGGAGACCCAGTACTTC
>TRBV19|NA|16|TRBJ1-1|NA
CASSMIGKSAGTEAFF
TGTGCCAGTAGTATGATCGGAAAGAGCGCGGGCACTGAAGCTTTCTTT
>TRBV9|TRBD1|15|TRBJ2-1|NA
CASSVEQGHYNEQFF
TGTGCCAGCAGCGTAGAACAGGGGCATTACAATGAGCAGTTCTTC
>TRBV19|NA|14|TRBJ2-7|NA
CASSIADRLFEQYF
TGTGCCAGTAGTATAGCGGACAGACTCTTTGAGCAGTACTTC
>TRBV5-4|TRBD1|15|TRBJ1-4|NA
CASSLTTGANEKLFF
TGTGCCAGCAGCTTGACAACAGGGGCTAATGAAAAACTGTTTTTT
>TRBV11-3|TRBD1|16|TRBJ2-2|NA
CASSSPQGAKSGELFF
TGTGCCAGCAGCTCCCCACAGGGGGCGAAGAGCGGGGAGCTGTTTTTT
>TRBV5-6|NA|13|TRBJ2-3|NA
CASSKLRLDTQYF
TGTGCCAGCAGCAAACTGAGGTTGGATACGCAGTATTTT
>TRBV11-2|NA|17|TRBJ1-2|NA
CASSLTLRGVPSDGYTF
TGTGCCAGCAGCTTAACGTTACGGGGGGTTCCGTCGGATGGCTACACCTTC
>TRBV19|NA|17|TRBJ1-1|once
CASSILLQGKPNTEAFF
TGTGCCAGTAGTATCCTTTTACAGGGAAAACCGAACACTGAAGCTTTCTTT
>TRBV5-8|TRBD1|15|TRBJ2-3|NA
CASSLQGEWADTQYF
TGTGCCAGCAGCTTGCAGGGGGAGTGGGCAGATACGCAGTATTTT
>TRBV6-5|TRBD1|14|TRBJ1-2|once
CASRELGTDYGYTF
TGTGCCAGCAGAGAACTGGGGACAGACTATGGCTACACCTTC
>TRBV9|TRBD1|19|TRBJ1-3|NA
CASSVGPQMARGSGNTIYF
TGTGCCAGCAGCGTAGGGCCCCAGATGGCCAGGGGGTCTGGAAACACCATATATTTT
>TRBV18|NA|17|TRBJ2-3|NA
CASSPNRVTTSTDTQYF
TGTGCCAGCTCACCGAACAGGGTCACCACGAGCACAGATACGCAGTATTTT
>TRBV7-2|TRBD1|15|TRBJ2-2|NA
CASNPTGPNTGELFF
TGTGCCAGCAACCCGACAGGGCCGAACACCGGGGAGCTGTTTTTT
>TRBV6-4|NA|13|TRBJ1-2|NA
CASSFRGTGGYTF
TGTGCCAGCAGCTTCAGGGGAACTGGTGGCTACACCTTC
>TRBV5-1|NA|13|TRBJ1-1|NA
CASSLTSMTEAFF
TGCGCCAGCAGCTTGACAAGTATGACTGAAGCTTTCTTT
>TRBV5-4|NA|14|TRBJ2-1|NA
CASSRVAGGNEQFF
TGTGCCAGCAGCCGGGTGGCGGGTGGCAATGAGCAGTTCTTC
>TRBV2|NA|13|TRBJ1-1|few
CASSRQLNTEAFF
TGTGCCAGCAGTAGACAGTTGAACACTGAAGCTTTCTTT
>TRBV20-1|NA|11|TRBJ2-7|NA
CSARGGVEQYF
TGCAGTGCTAGGGGGGGAGTCGAGCAGTACTTC
>TRBV7-9|NA|15|TRBJ1-1|NA
CASSLAAVLNTEAFF
TGTGCCAGCAGCTTAGCGGCAGTATTGAACACTGAAGCTTTCTTT
>TRBV5-1|TRBD1|14|TRBJ1-1|NA
CASSMGQLNTEAFF
TGCGCCAGCAGCATGGGACAGTTGAACACTGAAGCTTTCTTT
>TRBV18|TRBD1|15|TRBJ1-4|NA
CASSRGQSTNEKLFF
TGTGCCAGCTCGCGGGGACAGTCAACTAATGAAAAACTGTTTTTT
>TRBV7-3|TRBD2|19|TRBJ2-3|NA
CASSLLGRALSGDTDTQYF
TGTGCCAGCAGCTTACTAGGCAGGGCACTTAGCGGGGACACAGATACGCAGTATTTT
>TRBV11-3|NA|17|TRBJ2-2|NA
CASSIGVRGQGAGELFF
TGTGCCAGCAGCATCGGGGTTAGGGGACAAGGGGCCGGGGAGCTGTTTTTT
>TRBV9|NA|16|TRBJ2-1|NA
CASSVVSGGAYNEQFF
TGTGCCAGCAGCGTAGTTTCTGGGGGCGCGTACAATGAGCAGTTCTTC
>TRBV30|NA|12|TRBJ1-1|NA
CAWSFGQPEAFF
TGTGCCTGGTCATTCGGACAGCCTGAAGCTTTCTTT
>TRBV4-2|TRBD2|16|TRBJ2-2|NA
CASKLSAGANTGELFF
TGTGCCAGCAAGTTGTCGGCGGGAGCGAACACCGGGGAGCTGTTTTTT
>TRBV27|NA|16|TRBJ2-3|NA
CASSRGRGLHTDTQYF
TGTGCCAGCAGTAGGGGACGGGGACTGCACACAGATACGCAGTATTTT
>TRBV9|TRBD1|15|TRBJ2-1|NA
CASSEVRGRYNEQFF
TGTGCCAGCAGCGAAGTCAGGGGGCGGTACAATGAGCAGTTCTTC
>TRBV5-6|TRBD2|15|TRBJ2-4|NA
CASSPPGGGKNIQYF
TGTGCCAGCAGTCCGCCGGGGGGAGGCAAAAACATTCAGTACTTC
>TRBV7-6|TRBD2|16|TRBJ2-5|NA
CASSLRLAGNQETQYF
TGTGCCAGCAGCTTAAGGTTAGCGGGGAACCAAGAGACCCAGTACTTC
>TRBV5-1|NA|15|TRBJ2-1|NA
CASTDLIRAYNEQFF
TGCGCCAGCACCGATCTGATTAGAGCCTACAATGAGCAGTTCTTC
>TRBV28|TRBD1|14|TRBJ1-4|NA
CASSSGGTNEKLFF
TGTGCCAGCAGTTCAGGGGGAACTAATGAAAAACTGTTTTTT
>TRBV4-1|NA|14|TRBJ1-2|NA
CASSRSTGPYGYTF
TGCGCCAGCAGCCGGTCGACAGGACCCTATGGCTACACCTTC
>TRBV9|TRBD1|15|TRBJ1-6|NA
CASSGGQGAGSPLHF
TGTGCCAGCAGCGGGGGACAGGGGGCGGGCTCACCCCTCCACTTT
>TRBV5-1|NA|15|TRBJ1-1|NA
CASSLGGGSDTEAFF
TGCGCCAGCAGCTTGGGCGGGGGCTCGGACACTGAAGCTTTCTTT
>TRBV13|NA|14|TRBJ2-2|NA
CASSLKRGIGELFF
TGTGCCAGCAGCTTAAAAAGGGGTATCGGGGAGCTGTTTTTT
>TRBV5-1|TRBD1|15|TRBJ1-1|NA
CASSRGQGESTEAFF
TGCGCCAGCAGCAGGGGACAGGGGGAATCCACTGAAGCTTTCTTT